Following are 26 T cell receptor beta chains from one sample sequenced in a study of CXCR3-negative and CXCR3-positive naive CD8 T cells. General study findings and limits: A higher hydrophobicity marked the TRB CDR3s of CXCR3-positive naive cells versus CXCR3-negative naive cells.

Their recognized antigens are unknown. 5' RACE with UMI labels generated the TRB cDNA libraries. TCRdb reprocessed the 5' RACE reads and stores each CDR3 protein as one record, lacking DNA. This table lists approximately 130,000 distinct CDR3 sequences. Sequencing input: naive CXCR3+ CD8+ T cells from blood. Subset noted: CD45RO-CCR7+CD27+CD95- naive CD8+ T cells expressing CXCR3 (TNR3+). These receptors originate from a human donor in good health. Some clones in this sample may be carry-over from other donors' samples.

This chain joins TRBV2 and TRBJ2-7; the TCRdb D gene call, TRBD1, has no DNA to confirm it. CDR1 is SNHLY and CDR2 is FYNNEI in the germline V gene. CDR3 length: 15 amino acids. CDR3 in amino acids: CASSLPGGAGYEQYF.

This chain uses TRBV19 with TRBJ2-7; absent DNA, TCRdb's TRBD2 call cannot be checked. Germline lookup yields CDR1 LNHDA and CDR2 SQIVND (reference sequence). This CDR3 comprises 15 residues. The CDR3 sequence: CASSTGLAGIYEQYF.

The chain uses TRBV13 and TRBJ2-7; the TCRdb call, TRBD1, lacks DNA for checking. Germline V CDR1 and CDR2: PRHDT, FYEKMQ (reference sequence). The length of the CDR3 is 13 residues. CDR3 protein: CASSEGPRGEQYF.

The chain combines TRBV7-9 with TRBJ2-7; the TRBD1 assignment by TCRdb is unverifiable without DNA. The CDR3 sequence is 14 residues long. Germline CDR1 SEHNR, CDR2 FQNEAQ (reference sequence). The CDR3 protein is CASSLAGGAIEQYF.

The V and J genes are TRBV20-1 and TRBJ2-3; TCRdb reports TRBD1, a call that lacks DNA to check it against. This CDR3 is 15 amino acids long. CDR1 is DFQATT, CDR2 SNEGSKA, per germline (reference sequence). The CDR3 is CSASGTGGPTDTQYF.

The chain carries TRBV11-3 and TRBJ2-7; with no DNA, the TCRdb D assignment of TRBD1 cannot be verified. Germline CDR1 reads SGHNT; CDR2 reads YENEEA. This CDR3 spans 15 amino acids. The CDR3 sequence: CASSTRDRSSYEQYF.

The chain recombines TRBV7-8 with TRBJ1-1; TCRdb outputs TRBD1, but without DNA this stays unchecked. The CDR3 is 14 amino acids. The germline V gene has CDR1 SGHVS and CDR2 FQNEAQ. This CDR3 is CASVGPTGVTEAFF.

The rearrangement uses TRBV28 and TRBJ2-1; TCRdb returns TRBD2, unconfirmable since there is no DNA. CDR3 length: 16 residues. Germline assignment: CDR1 MDHEN and CDR2 SYDVKM. The CDR3 reads CASRRGRAETYNEQFF.

The chain joins TRBV7-6 to TRBJ2-5; without DNA, the TCRdb call of TRBD1 cannot be checked. Germline assignment: CDR1 SGHVS and CDR2 FNYEAQ. The CDR3 loop spans 11 amino acids. This CDR3 reads CASGDPVTQYF.

The gene calls are TRBV9 and TRBJ2-7; TCRdb's D call of TRBD1 is untestable without DNA. The CDR3 spans 16 residues. The germline V gene encodes CDR1 SGDLS and CDR2 YYNGEE. The CDR3 sequence: CASSRGGDRGDYEQYF.

The chain joins TRBV12-3 or TRBV12-4 to TRBJ1-5. The CDR3 spans 14 residues. The CDR3: CASSFRQGYQPQHF.

The chain carries TRBV5-1 and TRBJ2-5; TCRdb reports TRBD2, a call that lacks DNA to check it against. The CDR3 is 18 residues long. Germline assignment: CDR1 SGHRS and CDR2 YFSETQ. The CDR3 sequence is CASSLTREGTVSQETQYF. Based on the CDR3 plus reference TRBV5-1 and TRBJ2-5, the full variable domain is KAGVTQTPRYLIKTRGQQVTLSCSPISGHRSVSWYQQTPGQGLQFLFEYFSETQRNKGNFPGRFSGRQFSNSRSEMNVSTLELGDSALYLCASSLTREGTVSQETQYFGPGTRLLVL.

The J gene is TRBJ1-1, the V gene TRBV10-3; checking the TCRdb D call of TRBD1 is not possible without DNA. This CDR3 contains 14 residues. Germline assignment: CDR1 ENHRY and CDR2 SYGVKD. CDR3 sequence reads: CAIRETGGSTEAFF.

V and J are TRBV2 and TRBJ1-1. The CDR3 is 12 residues long. Looked up from germline, CDR1 is SNHLY and CDR2 is FYNNEI. The CDR3 sequence: CASLQAGTEAFF. The full variable domain, rest sourced from reference TRBV2 and TRBJ1-1, is EPEVTQTPSHQVTQMGQEVILRCVPISNHLYFYWYRQILGQKVEFLVSFYNNEISEKSEIFDDQFSVERPDGSNFTLKIRSTKLEDSAMYFCASLQAGTEAFFGQGTRLTVV.

The genes are TRBV5-4 and TRBJ2-2; TCRdb selects TRBD2, and the lack of DNA leaves this call unchecked. There are 14 residues in the CDR3. The germline V gene encodes CDR1 SGHNT and CDR2 YYREEE (reference sequence). The CDR3 spells CASSRLTNTGELFF. Full variable domain (rest looked up from reference TRBV5-4 and TRBJ2-2): ETGVTQSPTHLIKTRGQQVTLRCSSQSGHNTVSWYQQALGQGPQFIFQYYREEENGRGNFPPRFSGLQFPNYSSELNVNALELDDSALYLCASSRLTNTGELFFGEGSRLTVL.

This chain links TRBV6-2 or TRBV6-3 with TRBJ1-1; checking the TCRdb D call of TRBD1 is not possible without DNA. The CDR3 is 14 residues long. Germline V gives CDR1 MNHEY, CDR2 SVGEGT. The CDR3 reads CASSFPAANTEAFF.

The chain recombines TRBV5-5 with TRBJ2-1; without DNA, the TCRdb call of TRBD2 cannot be checked. The CDR3 sequence is 14 residues long. Germline V lookup: CDR1 SGHKS, CDR2 YYEKEE (reference sequence). CDR3 sequence reads: CASSPFSGSAEQFF. Full variable domain (remainder filled in from reference TRBV5-5 and TRBJ2-1): DAGVTQSPTHLIKTRGQQVTLRCSPISGHKSVSWYQQVLGQGPQFIFQYYEKEERGRGNFPDRFSARQFPNYSSELNVNALLLGDSALYLCASSPFSGSAEQFFGPGTRLTVL.

CDR3 sequence: CASSPDREDASGNTIYF. The V call is TRBV13, the J call TRBJ1-3; TCRdb designates TRBD1, a call that cannot be tested without DNA. The CDR3 contains 17 residues. The V gene's germline CDR1 is PRHDT and CDR2 FYEKMQ (reference sequence).

V and J are TRBV7-9 and TRBJ2-7. The germline CDR1 and CDR2 sequences are SEHNR and FQNEAQ (reference sequence). The CDR3 extends over 13 amino acids. CDR3 residues: CASSQREFYEQYF.

The V and J genes are TRBV20-1 and TRBJ1-2; TCRdb reports TRBD1, a call that lacks DNA to check it against. In germline, CDR1 is DFQATT, CDR2 SNEGSKA (reference sequence). This CDR3 spans 20 amino acids. CDR3 region: CSARGEPIPGQARANYGYTF.

The genes are TRBV27 and TRBJ2-1. This CDR3 has 15 amino acids. The V gene's germline CDR1 is MNHEY and CDR2 SMNVEV (reference sequence). This CDR3 reads CASSFLGGSYNEQFF.

The chain couples TRBV18 to TRBJ2-5; TCRdb names TRBD1, which stays unverified in the absence of DNA. This CDR3 spans 14 amino acids. The germline V gene encodes CDR1 KGHSH and CDR2 LQKENI. CDR3 loop: CASSRVPPVETQYF.

The rearrangement uses TRBV29-1 and TRBJ2-7; TCRdb lists TRBD1, though no DNA is available to test this call. The CDR3 sequence is 14 residues long. The germline CDR1 and CDR2 sequences are SQVTM and ANQGSEA. The CDR3 loop reads CSVETGQGTYEQYF.

The chain uses TRBV28 and TRBJ2-2; TCRdb reports TRBD1, a call that lacks DNA to check it against. CDR1 MDHEN and CDR2 SYDVKM come from the germline V gene. The CDR3 loop spans 15 amino acids. The CDR3 sequence: CASITKQGPPGELFF.

The CDR3 is CASSWGQAQPNTGELFF. The chain couples TRBV5-1 to TRBJ2-2; TCRdb's D call, TRBD1, is unchecked because there is no DNA. CDR3 length: 17 amino acids. In germline, CDR1 is SGHRS, CDR2 YFSETQ.

The chain joins TRBV27 to TRBJ1-5; the D call of TRBD1 rests on TCRdb alone, since no DNA is present to check it. CDR1 MNHEY and CDR2 SMNVEV come from the germline V gene (reference sequence). The CDR3 length is 16 residues. The CDR3 spells CASSSITQGVDQPQHF.